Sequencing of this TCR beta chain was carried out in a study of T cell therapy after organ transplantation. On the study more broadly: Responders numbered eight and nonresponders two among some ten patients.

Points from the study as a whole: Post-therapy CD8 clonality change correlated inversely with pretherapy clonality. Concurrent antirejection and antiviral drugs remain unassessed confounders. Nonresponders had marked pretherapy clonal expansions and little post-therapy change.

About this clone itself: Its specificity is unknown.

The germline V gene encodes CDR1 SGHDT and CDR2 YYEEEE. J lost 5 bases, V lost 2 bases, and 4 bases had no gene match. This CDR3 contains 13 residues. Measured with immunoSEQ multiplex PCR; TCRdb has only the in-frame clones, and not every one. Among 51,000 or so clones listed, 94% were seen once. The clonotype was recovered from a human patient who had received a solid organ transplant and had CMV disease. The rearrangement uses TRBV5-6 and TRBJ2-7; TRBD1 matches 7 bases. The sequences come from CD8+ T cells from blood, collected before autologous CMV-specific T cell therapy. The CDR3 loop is CASSLYRGDEQYF. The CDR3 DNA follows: TGTGCCAGCAGCTTATACAGGGGAGACGAGCAGTACTTC.